This TCR beta chain was captured by sequencing in a study of OX40 agonist ivuxolimab in advanced cancers. Across the whole study: The patients got ivuxolimab, which is an agonistic anti-OX40 (CD134) antibody. Partial responses were achieved by three patients: one hepatocellular carcinoma, two cutaneous melanoma.

About this clone: What it binds is unknown.

Study-level points and caveats: Expanded peripheral T-cell antigen specificity went undetermined.

The CDR3 is made up of 13 amino acids. V gave up 8 bases and J gave up 4 bases, with 12 bases separating them. CDR1 is MNHNY and CDR2 is SVGAGI in the germline V gene (reference sequence). TCRdb's copy holds only in-frame clones and misses some; the assay was immunoSEQ multiplex PCR. The sample records around 82,000 clones, 88% being singletons. The V and J genes are TRBV6-6 and TRBJ1-3; D unclear. This material consisted of CD4+ or CD8+ T cells sorted from blood, taken in a trial of the OX40 agonist ivuxolimab. The clonotype was recovered from an adult with an advanced solid tumor such as melanoma, head and neck, liver or kidney cancer. The CDR3 sequence: CASLLAVGNTIYF. CDR3 nucleotide sequence: TGTGCCAGCCTCCTAGCTGTAGGAAACACCATATATTTT.